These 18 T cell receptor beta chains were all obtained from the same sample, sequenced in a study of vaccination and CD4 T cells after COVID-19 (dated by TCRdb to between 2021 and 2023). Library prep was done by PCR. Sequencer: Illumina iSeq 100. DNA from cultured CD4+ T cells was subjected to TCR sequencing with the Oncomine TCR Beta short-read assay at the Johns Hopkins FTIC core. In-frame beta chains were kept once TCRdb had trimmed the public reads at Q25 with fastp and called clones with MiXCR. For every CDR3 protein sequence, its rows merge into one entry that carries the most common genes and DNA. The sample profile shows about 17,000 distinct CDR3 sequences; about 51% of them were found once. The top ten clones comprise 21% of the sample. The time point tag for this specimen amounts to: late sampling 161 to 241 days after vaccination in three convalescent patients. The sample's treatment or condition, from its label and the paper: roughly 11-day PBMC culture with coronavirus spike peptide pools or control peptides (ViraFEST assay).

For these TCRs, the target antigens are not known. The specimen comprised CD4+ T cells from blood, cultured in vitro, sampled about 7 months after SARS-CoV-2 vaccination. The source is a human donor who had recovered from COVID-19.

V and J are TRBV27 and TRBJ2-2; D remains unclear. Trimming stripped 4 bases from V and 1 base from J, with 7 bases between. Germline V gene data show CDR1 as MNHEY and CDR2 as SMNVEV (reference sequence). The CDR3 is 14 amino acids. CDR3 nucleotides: TGTGCCAGCAGTTGGGCAGAGAACACCGGGGAGCTGTTTTTT. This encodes CASSWAENTGELFF.

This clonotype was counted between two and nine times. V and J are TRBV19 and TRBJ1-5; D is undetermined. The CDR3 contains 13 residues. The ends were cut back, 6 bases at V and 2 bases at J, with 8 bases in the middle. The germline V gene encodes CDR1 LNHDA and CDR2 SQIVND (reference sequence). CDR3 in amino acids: CASRTQRNQPQHF. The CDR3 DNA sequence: TGTGCCAGTAGAACACAGCGCAATCAGCCCCAGCATTTT.

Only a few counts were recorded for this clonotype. CDR3 loop: CSARLAGGQDTQYF. DNA of the CDR3: TGCAGTGCGAGACTAGCGGGAGGACAGGATACGCAGTATTTT. V usage is TRBV20-1 and J usage is TRBJ2-3; 13 bases match TRBD2. Looked up from germline, CDR1 is DFQATT and CDR2 is SNEGSKA (reference sequence). V lost 6 bases and J lost 6; bases outside the gene matches: 6. This CDR3 contains 14 residues.

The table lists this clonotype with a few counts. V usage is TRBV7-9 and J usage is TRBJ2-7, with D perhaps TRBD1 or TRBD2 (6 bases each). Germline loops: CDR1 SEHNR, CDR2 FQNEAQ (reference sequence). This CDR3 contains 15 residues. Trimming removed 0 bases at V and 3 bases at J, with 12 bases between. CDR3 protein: CASSLAGGSLYEQYF. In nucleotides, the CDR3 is TGTGCCAGCAGCTTAGCAGGGGGGTCCCTCTACGAGCAGTACTTC.

DNA for the CDR3: TGTGCCACCAGCAGAGATGGTTTCCCTGGGCAGTTCTTC. Its translation: CATSRDGFPGQFF. The rearrangement uses TRBV15 and TRBJ2-1; D ambiguous. CDR1 LNHNV and CDR2 YYDKDF come from the germline V gene (reference sequence). CDR3 length: 13 amino acids. V was clipped by 0 bases and J by 12 bases, with 12 bases between them.

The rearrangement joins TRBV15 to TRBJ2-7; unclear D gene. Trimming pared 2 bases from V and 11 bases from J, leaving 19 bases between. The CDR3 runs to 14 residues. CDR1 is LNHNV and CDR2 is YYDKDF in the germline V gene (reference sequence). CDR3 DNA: TGTGCCACCAGCAGAAACCCGTTGGCCACGAGGAAGTACTTC. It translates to CATSRNPLATRKYF. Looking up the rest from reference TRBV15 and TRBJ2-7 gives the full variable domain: DAMVIQNPRYQVTQFGKPVTLSCSQTLNHNVMYWYQQKSSQAPKLLFHYYDKDFNNEADTPDNFQSRRPNTSFCFLDIRSPGLGDTAMYLCATSRNPLATRKYFGPGTRLTVT.

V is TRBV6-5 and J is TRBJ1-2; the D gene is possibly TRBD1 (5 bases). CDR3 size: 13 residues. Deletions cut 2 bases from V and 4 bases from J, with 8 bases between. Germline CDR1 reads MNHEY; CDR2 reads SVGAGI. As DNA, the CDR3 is TGTGCCAGCAGTTACGGGGGGACCTATGGCTACACCTTC. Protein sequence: CASSYGGTYGYTF.

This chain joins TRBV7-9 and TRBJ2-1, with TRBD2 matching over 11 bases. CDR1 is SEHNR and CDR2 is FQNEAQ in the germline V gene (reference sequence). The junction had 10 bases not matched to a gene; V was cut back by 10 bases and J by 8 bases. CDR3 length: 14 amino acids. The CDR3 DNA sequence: TGTGCCACCTCATTAGCGGGAGGGGGCGATGAGCAGTTCTTC. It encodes CATSLAGGGDEQFF.

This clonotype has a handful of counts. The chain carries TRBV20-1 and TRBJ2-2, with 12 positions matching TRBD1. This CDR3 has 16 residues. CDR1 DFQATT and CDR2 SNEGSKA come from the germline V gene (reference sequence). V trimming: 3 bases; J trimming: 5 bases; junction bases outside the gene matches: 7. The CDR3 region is CSASPGTGGLTGELFF. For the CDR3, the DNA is TGCAGTGCTAGCCCCGGGACAGGGGGCTTGACCGGGGAGCTGTTTTTT.

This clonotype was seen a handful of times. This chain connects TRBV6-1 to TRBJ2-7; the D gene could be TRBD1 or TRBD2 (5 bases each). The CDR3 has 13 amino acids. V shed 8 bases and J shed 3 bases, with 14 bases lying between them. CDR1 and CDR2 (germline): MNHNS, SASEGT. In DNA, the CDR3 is TGTGCCAGCCAGAGGGACCTTAACTACGAGCAGTACTTC. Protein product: CASQRDLNYEQYF.

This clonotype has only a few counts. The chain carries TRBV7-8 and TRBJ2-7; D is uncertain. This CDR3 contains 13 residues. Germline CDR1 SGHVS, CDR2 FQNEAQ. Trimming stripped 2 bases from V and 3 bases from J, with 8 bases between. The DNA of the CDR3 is TGTGCCAGCAGCTTATCAGACTTCTACGAGCAGTACTTC. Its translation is CASSLSDFYEQYF. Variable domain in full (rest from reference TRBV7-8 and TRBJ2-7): GAGVSQSPRYKVAKRGQDVALRCDPISGHVSLFWYQQALGQGPEFLTYFQNEAQLDKSGLPSDRFFAERPEGSVSTLKIQRTQQEDSAVYLCASSLSDFYEQYFGPGTRLTVT.

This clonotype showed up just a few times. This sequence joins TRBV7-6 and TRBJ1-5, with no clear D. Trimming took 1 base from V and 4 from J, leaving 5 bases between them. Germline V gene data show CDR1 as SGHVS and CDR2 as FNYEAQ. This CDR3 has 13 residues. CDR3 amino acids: CASSLGLNQPQHF. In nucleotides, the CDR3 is TGTGCCAGCAGCTTAGGACTTAATCAGCCCCAGCATTTT.

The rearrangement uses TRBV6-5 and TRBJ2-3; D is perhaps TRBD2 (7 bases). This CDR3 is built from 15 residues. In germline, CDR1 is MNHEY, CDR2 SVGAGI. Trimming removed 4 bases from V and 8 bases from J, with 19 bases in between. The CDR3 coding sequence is TGTGCCAGCAGTTCTACGGGGGGCTGGGGTGGTACGCAGTATTTT. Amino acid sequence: CASSSTGGWGGTQYF.

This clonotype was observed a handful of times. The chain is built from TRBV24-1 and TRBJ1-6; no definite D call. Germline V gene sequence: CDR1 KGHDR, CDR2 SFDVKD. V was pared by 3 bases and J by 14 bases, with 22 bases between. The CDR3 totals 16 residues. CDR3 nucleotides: TGTGCCACCAGTGATCCATCCCCATTAGATTGGCAGGCCCTCCACTTT. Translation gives CATSDPSPLDWQALHF.

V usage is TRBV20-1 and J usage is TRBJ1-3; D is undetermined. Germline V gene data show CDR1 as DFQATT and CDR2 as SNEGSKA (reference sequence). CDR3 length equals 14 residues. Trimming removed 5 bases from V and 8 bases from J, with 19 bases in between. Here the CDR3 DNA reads TGCAGTGCTGTCAACGAGCCCGGGATGGACACCATATATTTT. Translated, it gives CSAVNEPGMDTIYF.

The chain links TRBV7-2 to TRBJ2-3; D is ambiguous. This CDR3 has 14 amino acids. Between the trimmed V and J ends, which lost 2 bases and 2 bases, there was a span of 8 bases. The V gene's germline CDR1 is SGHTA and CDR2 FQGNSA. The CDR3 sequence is CASSLRPTTDTQYF. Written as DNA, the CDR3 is TGTGCCAGCAGCTTAAGGCCCACCACAGATACGCAGTATTTT.

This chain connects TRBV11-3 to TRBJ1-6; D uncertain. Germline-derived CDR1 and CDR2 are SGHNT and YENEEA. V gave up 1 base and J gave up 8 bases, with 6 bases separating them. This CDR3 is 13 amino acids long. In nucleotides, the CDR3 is TGTGCCAGCAGCTTAGTACCCGATTCACCCCTCCACTTT. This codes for CASSLVPDSPLHF.

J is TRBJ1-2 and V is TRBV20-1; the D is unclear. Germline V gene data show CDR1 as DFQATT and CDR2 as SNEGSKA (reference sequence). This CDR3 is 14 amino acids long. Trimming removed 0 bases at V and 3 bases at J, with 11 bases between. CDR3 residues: CSARDMGIDYGYTF. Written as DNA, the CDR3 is TGCAGTGCTAGAGATATGGGGATCGACTATGGCTACACCTTC.